This is a list of T cell receptor beta chains from one sample in a study of CXCR3-negative and CXCR3-positive naive CD8 T cells. No DNA is given; TCRdb re-called the 5' RACE reads and lists each CDR3 protein once. Its table records some 100,000 distinct CDR3 sequences. The source material was naive CXCR3+ CD8+ T cells from blood. The receptor source for this set is a human donor in good health. Some clones in this sample may be carry-over from other donors' samples. Each CDR3 is given with its conserved first and last residue.

J gene: TRBJ2-7; V gene: TRBV28; CDR3 protein: CASSPPRDLLDEQYF
J gene: TRBJ1-2; V gene: TRBV7-3; CDR3 protein: CASSSGQGLTSLTF
J gene: TRBJ2-7; V gene: TRBV6-6; CDR3 protein: CASSYSGGKVYEQYF
J gene: TRBJ2-7; V gene: TRBV20-1; CDR3 protein: CSARDTGQGVSNGAF
J gene: TRBJ2-2; V gene: TRBV6-4; CDR3 protein: CASSEGDTGELFF
J gene: TRBJ2-5; V gene: TRBV11-2; CDR3 protein: CASSLGTGIETQYF
J gene: TRBJ2-1; V gene: TRBV2; CDR3 protein: CASSDPRLAEEQFF
J gene: TRBJ2-7; V gene: TRBV7-2; CDR3 protein: CASSFDHYEQYF
J gene: TRBJ1-1; V gene: TRBV19; CDR3 protein: CASSLTSKNTEAFF
J gene: TRBJ2-1; V gene: TRBV13; CDR3 protein: CASSYASGRPGNEQFF
J gene: TRBJ2-7; V gene: TRBV29-1; CDR3 protein: CSVENRGPNSYEQYF
J gene: TRBJ2-2; V gene: TRBV9; CDR3 protein: CASSPVGTTSTGELFF
J gene: TRBJ2-1; V gene: TRBV11-2; CDR3 protein: CASSSVGQLSYNEQFF
J gene: TRBJ2-1; V gene: TRBV11-2; CDR3 protein: CASSFGTQQFF
J gene: TRBJ1-2; V gene: TRBV12-3/TRBV12-4; CDR3 protein: CASSQGQGWGYTF
J gene: TRBJ2-7; V gene: TRBV12-3/TRBV12-4; CDR3 protein: CASSRPNEGAGEQYF
J gene: TRBJ1-1; V gene: TRBV4-1; CDR3 protein: CASSLGQWALNTEAFF
J gene: TRBJ1-2; V gene: TRBV29-1; CDR3 protein: CSVVQGLTIANYGYTF
J gene: TRBJ1-1; V gene: TRBV19; CDR3 protein: CASSPRHSASSIGTEAFF
J gene: TRBJ1-5; V gene: TRBV5-1; CDR3 protein: CASSLDRGVNQPQHF
J gene: TRBJ2-7; V gene: TRBV7-9; CDR3 protein: CASSFGGPGEYEQYF
J gene: TRBJ1-5; V gene: TRBV20-1; CDR3 protein: CSARDISRGDGQPQHF
J gene: TRBJ1-5; V gene: TRBV15; CDR3 protein: CATSRDPGVSQPQHF
J gene: TRBJ1-1; V gene: TRBV10-1; CDR3 protein: CASSFGGLNTEAFF
J gene: TRBJ1-1; V gene: TRBV6-7; CDR3 protein: CAGPGTANTEAFF
J gene: TRBJ2-3; V gene: TRBV4-1; CDR3 protein: CASRTGAEDKQYF
J gene: TRBJ2-3; V gene: TRBV10-3; CDR3 protein: CAISERLAGDTQYF
J gene: TRBJ1-4; V gene: TRBV29-1; CDR3 protein: CSVSSGSGKLFF
J gene: TRBJ1-6; V gene: TRBV19; CDR3 protein: CASSIPPGSPLHF
J gene: TRBJ2-7; V gene: TRBV5-1; CDR3 protein: CASSFPGTGPYEQYF
J gene: TRBJ2-5; V gene: TRBV29-1; CDR3 protein: CSVGGAETQYF
J gene: TRBJ2-1; V gene: TRBV7-3; CDR3 protein: CASSLSGSGYNEQFF
J gene: TRBJ2-3; V gene: TRBV7-2; CDR3 protein: CASSLTHGVKTSRLQYF
J gene: TRBJ1-1; V gene: TRBV7-9; CDR3 protein: CASSGGTGGLMNTEAFF
J gene: TRBJ2-1; V gene: TRBV6-5; CDR3 protein: CAGSYTREAREQFF
J gene: TRBJ2-1; V gene: TRBV12-3/TRBV12-4; CDR3 protein: CASSLPSGLNHEQFF
J gene: TRBJ2-6; V gene: TRBV6-2/TRBV6-3; CDR3 protein: CASSYLAGGFYGANVLTF
J gene: TRBJ2-1; V gene: TRBV12-3/TRBV12-4; CDR3 protein: CASSLPLAGGDNEQFF
J gene: TRBJ2-1; V gene: TRBV20-1; CDR3 protein: CSARPVSGGHNEQFF
J gene: TRBJ2-7; V gene: TRBV5-1; CDR3 protein: CASSFEQGSYEQYF
J gene: TRBJ2-1; V gene: TRBV4-3; CDR3 protein: CASSQVAATEQFF
J gene: TRBJ2-7; V gene: TRBV13; CDR3 protein: CASSLSLAGVYEQYF
J gene: TRBJ2-7; V gene: TRBV12-3/TRBV12-4; CDR3 protein: CASSSGRGGEQYF
J gene: TRBJ2-7; V gene: TRBV4-1; CDR3 protein: CASSATGTGWVEQYF
J gene: TRBJ2-7; V gene: TRBV28; CDR3 protein: CASSFYGPRQDPYEQYF